The clone carrying this T cell receptor (beta chain) was recorded many times. The sample comes from a study of human T cells and chemical hapten exposure. This sample's time point: pre-sensitization, week 0. Described treatment: therapeutic diphenylcyclopropenone sensitization with weekly scalp DPC. TCRdb recomputed calls from the RACE reads with MiXCR, one row per CDR3 protein. The profile shows over 300,000 distinct CDR3 sequences, approximately 5.1% of them singletons. Germline CDR1 SGDLS, CDR2 YYNGEE. With V trimmed by 0 bases and J by 9 bases, 9 bases remained unmatched. The CDR3 covers 17 residues.

The chain combines TRBV9 with TRBJ2-1, with TRBD2 identical over 13 bases. Sequencing was performed on whole blood, taken in connection with sensitization to the hapten diphenylcyclopropenone (DPC). This receptor was taken from a woman between 50 and 59 years old with alopecia areata. Some clones in this sample may be carry-over from other donors' samples. The CDR3 sequence: CASSVEGLAGVGFEQFF. CDR3 nucleotides: TGTGCCAGCAGCGTAGAAGGACTAGCGGGAGTAGGGTTTGAGCAGTTCTTC. Filled out from reference TRBV9 and TRBJ2-1, the complete variable domain reads DSGVTQTPKHLITATGQRVTLRCSPRSGDLSVYWYQQSLDQGLQFLIQYYNGEERAKGNILERFSAQQFPDLHSELNLSSLELGDSALYFCASSVEGLAGVGFEQFFGPGTRLTVL.